This TCR beta chain originates from a study of blood T cell repertoires in COVID-19 (dated by TCRdb to 2020 to 2021). A note on the overall study: Samples from collaborators originated in the United States, Italy and Spain and spanned both the acute and convalescent phases of COVID-19. The material from the prospective study consisted of cDNA or gDNA derived from T cells, B-cell-depleted T cells, or PBMCs. The sample metadata nearly always contained a de-identified subject ID, COVID-19 status, age in years and sex. Where available, HLA class I and class II types were taken from metadata supplied by the sample provider and were not determined by assay-based typing. A freely available public database, intended as a resource for researchers studying the immune response to SARS-CoV-2, is where the repertoires were released. Deeply sampled blood TCRbeta repertoires from subjects exposed to, actively infected with, or recovered from COVID-19 were included in the dataset. Samples were obtained from the ongoing ImmuneRACE study (first 160 participants) and from some 1,300 subjects provided by 6 global collaborators. What the research found in general, with its limitations: Clinical and demographic metadata were provided uncurated, with the amount varying by source and participant.

Concerning this clone: Its antigen is unknown. Base qualities are not provided; no much larger clone lies one nucleotide away.

Including the terminal cysteine and phenylalanine, the CDR3 comprises 16 residues. The entry retains the CDR3 DNA only, 48 bases that are in frame from base 1. The V end loses 3 bases and the J end loses 5 bases, and a stretch of 20 bases separates them. CDR1 SGHRS and CDR2 YFSETQ are derived from the germline V gene. TCRbeta CDR3 regions were amplified from genomic DNA by means of the immunoSEQ Assay, a bias-controlled multiplex PCR. The authors' pipeline ran thus. Nucleated cell counts per sample were estimated from amplification of reference gene primers within the assay. To quantify the absolute abundance of each unique TCRbeta CDR3 rearrangement, sequence reads were collapsed and filtered. For each sample, productive Simpson clonality was calculated as the square root of Simpson's diversity index over productive rearrangements. TCRdb's version of the immuneACCESS table is confined to in-frame rearrangements and falls short of the full clone set. An unresolved V gene accounts for under half of the shortfall where checked; the remainder is of unknown origin. V and J calls and clone size are as listed in that table; D and trimming were resolved from the DNA. The sample records tens of thousands of clones, around 83% of which are singletons. The ten largest clones take up approximately 15% of the sample.

Collaborating institutions collected whole blood in K2EDTA tubes following their own protocols. For TCRbeta analysis, collaborators shipped samples in one of three forms: frozen whole blood, isolated PBMCs, or DNA extracted from either of those sample types. The sequence joins TRBV5-1 to TRBJ1-2, with TRBD1 tentatively as D gene (5 bases match). What was sequenced was peripheral blood. This sequence was found in a woman between 55 and 75 years old with acute or convalescent COVID-19. The sequence in DNA is TGCGCCAGCAGCTCCGCCGGGGGTGCTCAGGGATATGGCTACACCTTC. Protein translation: CASSSAGGAQGYGYTF.